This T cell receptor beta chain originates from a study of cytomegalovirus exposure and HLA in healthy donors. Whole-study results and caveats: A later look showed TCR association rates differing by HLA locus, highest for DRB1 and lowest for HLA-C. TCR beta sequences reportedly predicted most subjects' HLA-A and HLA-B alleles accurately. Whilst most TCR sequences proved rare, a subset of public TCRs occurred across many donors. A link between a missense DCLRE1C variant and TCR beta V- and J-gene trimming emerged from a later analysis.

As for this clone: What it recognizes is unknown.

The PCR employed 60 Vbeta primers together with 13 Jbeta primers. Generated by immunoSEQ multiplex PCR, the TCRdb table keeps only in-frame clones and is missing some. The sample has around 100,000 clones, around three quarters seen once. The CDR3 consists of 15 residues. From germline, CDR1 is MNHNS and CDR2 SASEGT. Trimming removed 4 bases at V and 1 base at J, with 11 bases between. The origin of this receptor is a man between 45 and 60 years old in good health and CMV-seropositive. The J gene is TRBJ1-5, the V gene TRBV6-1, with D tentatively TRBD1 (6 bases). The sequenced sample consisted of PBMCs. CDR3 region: CASSGYQGSNQPQHF. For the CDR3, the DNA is TGTGCCAGCAGTGGTTACCAGGGGAGCAATCAGCCCCAGCATTTT.